The 8 T cell receptor beta chains below come from one sample, sequenced in a study of blood T cell repertoires in COVID-19. This table comes from immunoSEQ multiplex PCR, and its TCRdb copy is limited to in-frame clones, with some not included. The sample holds nearly 350,000 clones, about 93% seen once. The sample was peripheral blood. All receptors derive from a woman between 18 and 30 years old who had recovered from COVID-19.

The rearrangement uses TRBV29-1 and TRBJ1-1, with 7 bases fitting TRBD1. J gave up 1 base and V 6 bases, and 5 bases lay outside the gene matches. Germline V gene data show CDR1 as SQVTM and CDR2 as ANQGSEA. The CDR3 loop spans 13 amino acids. CDR3 protein: CSVGGQKNTEAFF. The CDR3 region has the DNA TGCAGCGTGGGGGGACAGAAGAACACTGAAGCTTTCTTT.

CDR3 region: CASSSPQGAINGYTF. As DNA, the CDR3 is TGTGCCAGCAGCTCACCACAGGGGGCGATTAATGGCTACACCTTC. The V and J genes are TRBV7-9 and TRBJ1-2, with 9 bases fitting TRBD1. Germline V gene sequence: CDR1 SEHNR, CDR2 FQNEAQ (reference sequence). The J segment lost 6 bases and the V segment lost 4 bases, leaving 9 bases of the junction unmatched. The CDR3 has 15 amino acids.

The chain couples TRBV3-1 (or the pseudogene TRBV3-2) to TRBJ2-2; 7 bases align to TRBD1. Germline V lookup: CDR1 LGHDT, CDR2 YNNKEL (reference sequence). V shed 4 bases, J shed 4 bases, and the junction held 6 bases outside the gene matches. The CDR3 is 15 amino acids. This CDR3 reads CASSRSTGSTGELFF. As DNA, the CDR3 is TGTGCCAGCAGCCGCTCGACAGGGAGCACCGGGGAGCTGTTTTTT.

V gene TRBV15 combines with J gene TRBJ1-5, with 7 nucleotides matching TRBD1. J gave up 5 bases and V 3 bases, and 7 bases lay outside the gene matches. The germline CDR1 and CDR2 sequences are LNHNV and YYDKDF (reference sequence). The CDR3 contains 15 residues. The CDR3 spells CATSSKTGVDQPQHF. The CDR3 nucleotides are TGTGCCACCAGCAGCAAAACAGGGGTGGATCAGCCCCAGCATTTT.

The chain joins TRBV7-6 to TRBJ2-2; D gene ambiguous. Looked up from germline, CDR1 is SGHVS and CDR2 is FNYEAQ. The CDR3 is 15 residues long. V dropped 1 base and J dropped 2 bases, with 8 bases sitting between them. CDR3 DNA: TGTGCCAGCAGCTTAGTGCGTCTCAACACCGGGGAGCTGTTTTTT. Amino acids: CASSLVRLNTGELFF.

The chain couples TRBV9 to TRBJ2-7, with 11 bases that match TRBD2. Germline values: CDR1 SGDLS, CDR2 YYNGEE. CDR3 length: 16 residues. The junction had 4 bases not matched to a gene; V was cut back by 2 bases and J by 0 bases. CDR3 in DNA: TGTGCCAGCAGCGTCCCCCTAGCGGGAGGCTCCTACGAGCAGTACGTC. Its protein is CASSVPLAGGSYEQYV.

The chain employs TRBV5-6 and TRBJ2-1; the D gene is possibly TRBD2 (5 bases). Germline assignment: CDR1 SGHDT and CDR2 YYEEEE. The length of the CDR3 is 15 residues. Trimming took off 2 bases at V and 3 bases at J, with 12 bases between the two ends. CDR3 sequence reads: CASSFGVRVYNEQFF. For the CDR3, the DNA is TGTGCCAGCAGCTTCGGGGTGCGGGTCTACAATGAGCAGTTCTTC.

V usage is TRBV7-2 and J usage is TRBJ1-1, with D possibly being TRBD1 (5 bases). Trimming left V 1 base short and J 3 bases short, with 9 bases between. Germline CDR1 is SGHTA and CDR2 is FQGNSA. The CDR3 runs to 14 residues. CDR3 nucleotide sequence: TGTGCCAGCAGCTTAGAAGCCAGGGACACTGAAGCTTTCTTT. Its protein is CASSLEARDTEAFF.